The source of this T cell receptor (beta chain) is a study of graft-versus-host responses after intestinal transplantation. Some clones are missing from TCRdb's copy, which holds only in-frame ones; the method was immunoSEQ multiplex PCR. The sample carries over 20,000 clones, approximately 46% recorded once. CDR1 and CDR2 (germline): SNHLY, FYNNEI. V gave up 6 bases and J gave up 1 base, with 14 bases separating them. This CDR3 contains 15 residues. There are a few counts of this clone. This TCR was sampled from a human patient who received an intestinal transplant. V is TRBV2 and J is TRBJ2-3, with D maybe TRBD1 (5 bases). The sample was alloreactive CD4+ T cells from a mixed lymphocyte reaction culture, taken before intestinal transplant. Subset described: CFSE-low proliferating T cells sorted from roughly 6-day pre-transplant mixed lymphocyte reaction (GvH or HvG direction). CDR3 sequence reads: CASSLQGLGTDTQYF. The DNA for the CDR3 is TGTGCCAGCAGCCTCCAGGGTTTGGGCACAGATACGCAGTATTTT.